These T cell receptor beta chains were read from a single sample in a study of tumor-infiltrating lymphocytes in localized non-small cell lung cancer. Data came from immunoSEQ multiplex PCR; TCRdb stores just in-frame clones and leaves some out. The sample consists of fewer than 8,500 clones, 60% to 80% of them appearing once. Sequenced sample: uninvolved lung tissue not adjacent to the tumor. These receptors were obtained from a human donor with non-small cell lung cancer. Each CDR3 is given with its conserved first and last residue. A D gene is named only where the DNA matches it firmly. Rows may omit the clone size; those that give it use once, few, many or a size class.

cdr3_nt cdr3_aa d_call j_call v_call clone_size
TGTGCCAGCAGCTTGGGGCTAGACTTTTACGAGCAGTACTTC CASSLGLDFYEQYF . TRBJ2-7 TRBV5-5 few
TGTGCCGGGCGACCCTTTCTGGGCGGGAGTTCGGCAAGAAGGAACATTCAGTACTTC CAGRPFLGGSSARRNIQYF TRBD2 TRBJ2-4 TRBV19 .
TGTGCCAGCAGCGGAGGGGGGACAGCGTTTAATGAAAAACTGTTTTTT CASSGGGTAFNEKLFF TRBD1 TRBJ1-4 TRBV9 .
TGTGCCAGCAGCGTGTTGCCCGAGGGTAGTGGCTACACCTTC CASSVLPEGSGYTF . TRBJ1-2 TRBV9 once
TGTGCCAGCAGCTTAGTACTAGCGGGAGTGGGTGAGCAGTTCTTC CASSLVLAGVGEQFF TRBD2 TRBJ2-1 TRBV7-2 .
TGCGCCAGCAGTGAATGGGGCGGGAAAGACAGTGAGCAGTTCTTC CASSEWGGKDSEQFF . TRBJ2-1 TRBV10-1 .
TGCGCCAGCAGCCGAGGAGGGTCGGGAGAGGGGGAGACCCAGTACTTC CASSRGGSGEGETQYF . TRBJ2-5 TRBV5-1 .
TGTGCCAGCAGCTTCAACTTACAGGGGGCAGGTGGCTACACCTTC CASSFNLQGAGGYTF TRBD1 TRBJ1-2 TRBV11-3 .
TGTGCCAGCAGAGATCGGACAGTTGGAAAGGATACGCAGTATTTT CASRDRTVGKDTQYF . TRBJ2-3 TRBV6-5 .
TGCGCCAGCAGCCCGGGGTCCTACGAGCAGTACTTC CASSPGSYEQYF . TRBJ2-7 TRBV5-1 few
TGTGCCAGCAGCCCAGGGACTGGTGGTTTCGGCACAGATACGCAGTATTTT CASSPGTGGFGTDTQYF . TRBJ2-3 TRBV11-3 .
TGTGCCAGCAGTCAAGGGGATAAGAACGGGGAGCTGTTTTTT CASSQGDKNGELFF . TRBJ2-2 TRBV6-1 .
TGCAGCGGGAAACGCGGGAGGGCTCTCAATGAGCAGTTCTTC CSGKRGRALNEQFF TRBD2 TRBJ2-1 TRBV29-1 .
TGTGCCAGCAGTTCCGGGACCTCCTACGAGCAGTACTTC CASSSGTSYEQYF . TRBJ2-7 TRBV6-5 .
TGTGCCAGCTCGCTAGCGGGAGCGGGAGATACGCAGTATTTT CASSLAGAGDTQYF TRBD2 TRBJ2-3 TRBV18 .
TGTGCCAGTAGTAGGGGGACGGCTACTAACTATGGCTACACCTTC CASSRGTATNYGYTF . TRBJ1-2 TRBV19 .
TGTGCCAGCAGTGAATTAGGGACAGGGGCCAATCAGCCCCAGCATTTT CASSELGTGANQPQHF TRBD1 TRBJ1-5 TRBV25-1 .
TGTGCCAGCAGCTTTGGCGGCAGCTCCTACGAGCAGTACTTC CASSFGGSSYEQYF . TRBJ2-7 TRBV7-2 .
TGTGCCAGCAGCTTAGCAGGGTTGAGGGCTGAAGCTTTCTTT CASSLAGLRAEAFF . TRBJ1-1 TRBV28 .
TGTGCCAGCAGCCCCCGTCGAACAGATACGCAGTATTTT CASSPRRTDTQYF . TRBJ2-3 TRBV7-9 .
TGTGCCAGCAGATCGACAGCTGATCAGCCCCAGCATTTT CASRSTADQPQHF . TRBJ1-5 TRBV6-5 .
TGTGCCAGCAGTGAATTTCGGGAGAGCTCCTACAATGAGCAGTTCTTC CASSEFRESSYNEQFF . TRBJ2-1 TRBV25-1 .
TGCGCCAGCAGCTCCTCCGGGACTAGCGGGTTGGGGTACAATGAGCAGTTCTTC CASSSSGTSGLGYNEQFF TRBD2 TRBJ2-1 TRBV5-1 few
TGTGCCAGTAGGATCAACAGGGGGCCCGGTGAAAAACTGTTTTTT CASRINRGPGEKLFF TRBD1 TRBJ1-4 TRBV19 .
TGTGCCAGCAGTGAAGCCGCGGGGGGCTACAATGAGCAGTTCTTC CASSEAAGGYNEQFF TRBD2 TRBJ2-1 TRBV6-1 few
TGTGCCAGTAGTAATCCAGGGGGCAGCGGCGGGGAGGTTCACGAGCAGTACTTC CASSNPGGSGGEVHEQYF TRBD1 TRBJ2-7 TRBV19 .
TGTGCCAGCAGCTCCAACAGGGGGAACACTGAAGCTTTCTTT CASSSNRGNTEAFF TRBD1 TRBJ1-1 TRBV5-4 .
TGTGCCAGCAGCTTAAGCGTGGGAGATACGCAGTATTTT CASSLSVGDTQYF . TRBJ2-3 TRBV7-3 .
TGTGCCAGCAGTGACCCCGGGGCCCTCCAAGAGACCCAGTACTTC CASSDPGALQETQYF . TRBJ2-5 TRBV6-4 .
TGCAGCGTTAATGGGGGGAACACTGAAGCTTTCTTT CSVNGGNTEAFF . TRBJ1-1 TRBV29-1 .
TGTGCCAGCAGCGTTGGACTAGGCCTAGCGGCCCAGTACTTC CASSVGLGLAAQYF TRBD2 TRBJ2-5 TRBV9 .
TGTGCCAGCAGTGGGACTTACAACACTGAAGCTTTCTTT CASSGTYNTEAFF . TRBJ1-1 TRBV25-1 few
TGTGCCAGCAGTGAAAGGACAGGGCCCTACGAGCAGTACTTC CASSERTGPYEQYF TRBD1 TRBJ2-7 TRBV6-1 once
TGTGCCAGCAGCTTAGCGACGGCCTACGAGCAGTACTTC CASSLATAYEQYF . TRBJ2-7 TRBV7-9 .
TGCGCCAGCAGCCAACCGACCGTCCAGGAGCAGTACTTC CASSQPTVQEQYF . TRBJ2-7 TRBV4-1 few
TGTGCCAGCAGTTACTCGACGGGGGTAGGGGGCACCCAGTACTTC CASSYSTGVGGTQYF . TRBJ2-5 TRBV6-5 .
TGCGCCAGCAGCCACCTATGGGGAGGCACAGATACGCAGTATTTT CASSHLWGGTDTQYF . TRBJ2-3 TRBV4-1 .
TGTGCCAGCAGCTTATACAGCAATCAGCCCCAGCATTTT CASSLYSNQPQHF . TRBJ1-5 TRBV11-2 .
TGCGCCAGCAGGCCCCGGGACTCTCCTCGGAAGTACTTC CASRPRDSPRKYF . TRBJ2-5 TRBV5-1 .